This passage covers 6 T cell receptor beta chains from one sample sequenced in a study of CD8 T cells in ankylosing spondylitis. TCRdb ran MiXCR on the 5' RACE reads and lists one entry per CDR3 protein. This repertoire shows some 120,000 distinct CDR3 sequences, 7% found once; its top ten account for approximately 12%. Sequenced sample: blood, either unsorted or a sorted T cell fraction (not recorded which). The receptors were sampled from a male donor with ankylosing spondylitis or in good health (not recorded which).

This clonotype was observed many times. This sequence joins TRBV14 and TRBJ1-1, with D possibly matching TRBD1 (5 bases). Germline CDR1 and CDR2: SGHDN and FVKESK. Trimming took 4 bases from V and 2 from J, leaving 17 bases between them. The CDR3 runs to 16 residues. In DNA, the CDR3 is TGTGCCAGCAGCCGGGGACTTTCACGGGGAAACACTGAAGCTTTCTTT. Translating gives CASSRGLSRGNTEAFF.

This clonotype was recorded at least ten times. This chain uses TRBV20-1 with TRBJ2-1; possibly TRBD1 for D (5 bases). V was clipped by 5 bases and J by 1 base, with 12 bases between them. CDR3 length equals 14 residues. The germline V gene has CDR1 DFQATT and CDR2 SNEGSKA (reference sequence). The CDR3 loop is CSAESTGSYNEQFF. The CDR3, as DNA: TGCAGTGCTGAGTCTACAGGTTCCTACAATGAGCAGTTCTTC.

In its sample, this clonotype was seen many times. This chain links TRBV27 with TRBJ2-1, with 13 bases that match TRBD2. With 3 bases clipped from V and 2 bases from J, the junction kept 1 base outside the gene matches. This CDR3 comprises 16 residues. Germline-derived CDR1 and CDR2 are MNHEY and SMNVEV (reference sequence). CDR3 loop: CASSFGTSGTYNEQFF. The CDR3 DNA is TGTGCCAGCAGTTTTGGGACTAGCGGGACCTACAATGAGCAGTTCTTC.

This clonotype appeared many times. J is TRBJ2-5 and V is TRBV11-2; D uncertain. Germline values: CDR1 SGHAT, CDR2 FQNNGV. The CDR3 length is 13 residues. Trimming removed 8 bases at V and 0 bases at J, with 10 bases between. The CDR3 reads CASGPGNQETQYF. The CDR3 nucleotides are TGTGCCAGCGGGCCTGGGAACCAAGAGACCCAGTACTTC.

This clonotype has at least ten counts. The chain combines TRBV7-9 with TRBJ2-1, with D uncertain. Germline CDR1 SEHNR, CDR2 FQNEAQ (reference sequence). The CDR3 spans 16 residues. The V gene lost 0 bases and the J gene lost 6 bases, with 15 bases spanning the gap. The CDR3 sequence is CASSLARLESLNEQFF. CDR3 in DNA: TGTGCCAGCAGCTTAGCCCGGTTGGAGAGTCTCAATGAGCAGTTCTTC.

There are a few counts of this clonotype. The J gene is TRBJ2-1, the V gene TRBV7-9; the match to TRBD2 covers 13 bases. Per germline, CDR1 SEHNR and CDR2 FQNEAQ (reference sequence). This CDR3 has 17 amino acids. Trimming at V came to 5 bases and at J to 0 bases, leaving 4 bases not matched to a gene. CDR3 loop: CASSQRTSGSSYNEQFF. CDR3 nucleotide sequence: TGTGCCAGCAGCCAACGGACTAGCGGGAGCTCCTACAATGAGCAGTTCTTC. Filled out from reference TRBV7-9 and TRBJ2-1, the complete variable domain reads DTGVSQNPRHKITKRGQNVTFRCDPISEHNRLYWYRQTLGQGPEFLTYFQNEAQLEKSRLLSDRFSAERPKGSFSTLEIQRTEQGDSAMYLCASSQRTSGSSYNEQFFGPGTRLTVL.